One and the same sample provided the 12 T cell receptor beta chains below, sequenced in a study of cytomegalovirus exposure and HLA in healthy donors. The table came from immunoSEQ multiplex PCR; TCRdb's copy has only in-frame clones and leaves some out. Among roughly 180,000 clones listed, around nine tenths were seen once. The source material was PBMCs. These receptors originate from a man younger than 40 in good health and CMV-seropositive.

The rearrangement uses TRBV5-6 and TRBJ1-3; TRBD1 might be the D (6 bases). CDR3 length: 15 residues. Germline V gene data show CDR1 as SGHDT and CDR2 as YYEEEE. The ends were cut back, 0 bases at V and 2 bases at J, with 9 bases in the middle. The CDR3 DNA reads as TGTGCCAGCAGCTTGGGAGACAGGACTGGAAACACCATATATTTT. Translated: CASSLGDRTGNTIYF.

This clone was seen a single time. The chain is built from TRBV7-3 and TRBJ1-6; possibly TRBD1 for D (5 bases). V was clipped by 8 bases and J by 8 bases, with 16 bases between them. Germline loops: CDR1 SGHTA, CDR2 FQGTGA. CDR3 length: 14 residues. The CDR3 DNA follows: TGTGCCAGCGGACGTGGGGGGGAGGATTCACCCCTCCACTTT. Its translation: CASGRGGEDSPLHF.

The rearrangement links TRBV6-5 to TRBJ1-1; no clear D. Between the trimmed V and J ends, which lost 2 bases and 2 bases, there was a span of 9 bases. This CDR3 comprises 14 residues. CDR1 is MNHEY and CDR2 is SVGAGI in the germline V gene. CDR3 nucleotides: TGTGCCAGCAGTTACCGGGGATCTAACACTGAAGCTTTCTTT. It codes for CASSYRGSNTEAFF.

This chain links TRBV29-1 with TRBJ2-1; tentatively, D is TRBD2 (6 bases). Per germline, CDR1 SQVTM and CDR2 ANQGSEA. The CDR3 covers 10 residues. V lost 5 bases to trimming and J lost 11 bases, with 10 bases between them. The CDR3, as DNA: TGCAGCGTTAAACTAGCTAAGCAGTTCTTC. This gives the protein CSVKLAKQFF.

This clone has only a few counts. The chain recombines TRBV10-3 with TRBJ2-2; D gene ambiguous. V was trimmed by 10 bases and J by 4 bases, leaving 10 bases between them. This CDR3 is built from 12 residues. Germline CDR1 reads ENHRY; CDR2 reads SYGVKD. The CDR3 region has the DNA TGTGCCACCCTGACCCCCACCGGGGAGCTGTTTTTT. As protein: CATLTPTGELFF.

The genes are TRBV9 and TRBJ2-1; TRBD1 matches 11 bases. The V and J ends lost 4 bases and 8 bases, in that order; junction bases with no gene match: 5. The germline CDR1 and CDR2 sequences are SGDLS and YYNGEE. The CDR3 runs to 14 residues. CDR3 coding DNA: TGTGCCAGCAGCAAAGGGGGACAGGGGGATGAGCAGTTCTTC. Residues: CASSKGGQGDEQFF. The full variable domain, in which reference TRBV9 and TRBJ2-1 provide the parts outside the CDR3, is DSGVTQTPKHLITATGQRVTLRCSPRSGDLSVYWYQQSLDQGLQFLIQYYNGEERAKGNILERFSAQQFPDLHSELNLSSLELGDSALYFCASSKGGQGDEQFFGPGTRLTVL.

This clone was found once. The V and J genes are TRBV6-1 and TRBJ2-7; D unresolved. This CDR3 has 13 amino acids. Germline V CDR1 and CDR2: MNHNS, SASEGT. Trimming removed 10 bases from V and 3 bases from J, with 16 bases in between. CDR3 in DNA: TGTGCCACCATGGAAATCAACCTCTACGAGCAGTACTTC. Amino acids: CATMEINLYEQYF.

The CDR3 DNA is TGTGCCAGCAGTTTCACGGCGGGATCCACAGATACGCAGTATTTT. Translated, it gives CASSFTAGSTDTQYF. J is TRBJ2-3 and V is TRBV6-5; TRBD2 might be the D (6 bases). Germline V gene data show CDR1 as MNHEY and CDR2 as SVGAGI. The CDR3 is 15 residues long. V was clipped by 4 bases and J by 2 bases, with 13 bases between them.

The chain's CDR3 is CASSGGYFYGYTF. The CDR3 DNA follows: TGTGCCAGCAGTGGAGGGTATTTCTATGGCTACACCTTC. The V and J genes are TRBV6-5 and TRBJ1-2; D call uncertain. The CDR3 runs 13 residues. Germline-derived CDR1 and CDR2 are MNHEY and SVGAGI. V gave up 5 bases and J gave up 4 bases, with 11 bases separating them.

The V gene is TRBV6-5, the J gene TRBJ1-1; no clear D gene. V was pared by 6 bases and J by 4 bases, with 15 bases between. Looked up from germline, CDR1 is MNHEY and CDR2 is SVGAGI. The CDR3 has 14 amino acids. The CDR3 DNA sequence: TGTGCCAGCAGAACCGGACGGCCGAGCACTGAAGCTTTCTTT. Amino acid sequence: CASRTGRPSTEAFF.

The chain has TRBV30 and TRBJ1-1, with 8 bases matching TRBD1. This CDR3 has 15 residues. Germline trimming cut 0 bases from V and 3 bases from J; bases unmatched to any gene: 6. Germline-derived CDR1 and CDR2 are GTSNPN and SVGIG (reference sequence). CDR3 region: CAWSVYQGAHTEAFF. CDR3 DNA: TGTGCCTGGAGTGTATACCAGGGGGCCCACACTGAAGCTTTCTTT.

The chain recombines TRBV6-5 with TRBJ2-7; D uncertain. The V end lost 0 bases, the J end lost 5 bases, and 11 bases lay between the germline ends. CDR3 length equals 14 residues. Germline V lookup: CDR1 MNHEY, CDR2 SVGAGI. CDR3 in amino acids: CASSYSGRPHEQYF. CDR3 sequence (DNA): TGTGCCAGCAGTTACTCAGGACGACCCCACGAGCAGTACTTC.